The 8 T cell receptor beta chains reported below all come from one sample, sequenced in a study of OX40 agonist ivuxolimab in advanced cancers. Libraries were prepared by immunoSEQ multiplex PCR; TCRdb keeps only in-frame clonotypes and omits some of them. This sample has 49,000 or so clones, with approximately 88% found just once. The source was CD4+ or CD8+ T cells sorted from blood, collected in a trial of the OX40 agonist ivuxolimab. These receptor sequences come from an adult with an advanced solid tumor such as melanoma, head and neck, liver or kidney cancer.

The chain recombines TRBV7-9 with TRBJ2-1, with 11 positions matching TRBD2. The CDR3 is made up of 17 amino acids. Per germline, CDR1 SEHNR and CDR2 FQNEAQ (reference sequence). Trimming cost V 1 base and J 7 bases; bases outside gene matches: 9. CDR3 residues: CASSLELAGGPGNEQFF. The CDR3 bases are TGTGCCAGCAGCTTAGAGCTAGCGGGAGGTCCGGGGAATGAGCAGTTCTTC.

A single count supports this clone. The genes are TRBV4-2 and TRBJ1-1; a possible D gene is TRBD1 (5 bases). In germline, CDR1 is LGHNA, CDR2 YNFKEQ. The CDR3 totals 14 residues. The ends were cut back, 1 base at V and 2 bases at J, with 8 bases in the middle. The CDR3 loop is CASSQVGGNTEAFF. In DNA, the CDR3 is TGTGCCAGCAGCCAAGTTGGGGGAAACACTGAAGCTTTCTTT.

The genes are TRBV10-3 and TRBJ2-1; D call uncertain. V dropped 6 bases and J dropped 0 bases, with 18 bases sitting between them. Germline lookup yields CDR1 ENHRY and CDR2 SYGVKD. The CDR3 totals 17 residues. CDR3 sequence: CAIRSFAPTSSYNEQFF. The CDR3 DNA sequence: TGTGCCATCAGGAGTTTTGCCCCGACGAGCTCCTACAATGAGCAGTTCTTC.

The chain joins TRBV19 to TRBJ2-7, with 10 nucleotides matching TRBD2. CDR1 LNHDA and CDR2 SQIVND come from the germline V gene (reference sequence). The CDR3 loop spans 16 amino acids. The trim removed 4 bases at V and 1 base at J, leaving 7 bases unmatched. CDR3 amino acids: CASSNDPGLASYEQYF. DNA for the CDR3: TGTGCCAGTAGTAATGATCCGGGACTAGCGTCCTACGAGCAGTACTTC. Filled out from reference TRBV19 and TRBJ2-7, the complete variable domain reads DGGITQSPKYLFRKEGQNVTLSCEQNLNHDAMYWYRQDPGQGLRLIYYSQIVNDFQKGDIAEGYSVSREKKESFPLTVTSAQKNPTAFYLCASSNDPGLASYEQYFGPGTRLTVT.

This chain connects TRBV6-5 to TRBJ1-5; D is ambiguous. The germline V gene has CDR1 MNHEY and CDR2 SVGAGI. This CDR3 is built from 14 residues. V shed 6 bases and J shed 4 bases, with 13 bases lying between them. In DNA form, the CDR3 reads TGTGCCAGCAGGACCGGACGGAAGAATCAGCCCCAGCATTTT. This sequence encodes CASRTGRKNQPQHF.

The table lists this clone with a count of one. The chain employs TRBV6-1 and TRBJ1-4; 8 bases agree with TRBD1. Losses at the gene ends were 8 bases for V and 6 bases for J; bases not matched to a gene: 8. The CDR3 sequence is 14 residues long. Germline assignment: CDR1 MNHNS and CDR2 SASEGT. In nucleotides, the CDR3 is TGTGCCAGCGACCTCAGGGGGCGGGATGAAAAACTGTTTTTT. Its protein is CASDLRGRDEKLFF.

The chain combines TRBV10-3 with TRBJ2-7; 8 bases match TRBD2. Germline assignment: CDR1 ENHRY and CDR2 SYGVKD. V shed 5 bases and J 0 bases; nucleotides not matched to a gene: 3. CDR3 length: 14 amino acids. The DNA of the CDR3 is TGTGCCATCAGTTTTAGCGGGAACTCCTACGAGCAGTACTTC. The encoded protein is CAISFSGNSYEQYF.

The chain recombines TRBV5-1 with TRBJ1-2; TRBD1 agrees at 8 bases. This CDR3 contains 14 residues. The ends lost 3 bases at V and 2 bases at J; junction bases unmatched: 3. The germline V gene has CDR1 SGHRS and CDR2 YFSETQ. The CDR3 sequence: CASSSGQGNYGYTF. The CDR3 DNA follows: TGCGCCAGCAGCTCTGGACAGGGAAACTATGGCTACACCTTC.